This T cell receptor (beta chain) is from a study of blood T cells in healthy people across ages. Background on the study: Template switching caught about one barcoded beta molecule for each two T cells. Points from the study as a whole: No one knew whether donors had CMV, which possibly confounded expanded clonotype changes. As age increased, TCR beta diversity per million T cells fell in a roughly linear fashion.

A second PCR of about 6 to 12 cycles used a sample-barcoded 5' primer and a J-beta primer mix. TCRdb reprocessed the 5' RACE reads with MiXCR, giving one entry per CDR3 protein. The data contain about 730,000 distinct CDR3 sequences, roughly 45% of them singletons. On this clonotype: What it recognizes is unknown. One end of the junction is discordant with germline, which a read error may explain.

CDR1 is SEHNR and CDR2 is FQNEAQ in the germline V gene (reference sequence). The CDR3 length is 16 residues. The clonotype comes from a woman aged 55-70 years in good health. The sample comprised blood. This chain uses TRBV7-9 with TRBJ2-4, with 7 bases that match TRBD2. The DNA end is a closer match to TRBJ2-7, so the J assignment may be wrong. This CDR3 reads CSSSSSRAGTIYEQYF. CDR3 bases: TGTTCCAGCAGCTCCTCCCGAGCGGGGACGATCTACGAGCAGTACTTC.